The next 10 T cell receptor beta chains were all read from a single sample in a study of shared clonotypes between healthy human individuals. Here immunoSEQ multiplex PCR was the method, and the copy in TCRdb shows in-frame clones only, minus some. This table has about 2.4 million clones, roughly 93% appearing once. The sequenced sample was naive CD4+ T cells from PBMCs. The subset here: CD45RA+ positively selected. All receptors derive from a man aged 18 to 29 in good health. Some clones in this sample may be carry-over from other donors' samples.

V is TRBV30 and J is TRBJ2-7, with TRBD1 identical over 7 bases. The CDR3 has 14 amino acids. V trimming: 3 bases; J trimming: 4 bases; junction bases outside the gene matches: 9. Germline V gives CDR1 GTSNPN, CDR2 SVGIG (reference sequence). CDR3 region: CAWRGPGQSYEQYF. The CDR3 DNA sequence: TGTGCCTGGAGGGGCCCGGGACAGTCTTACGAGCAGTACTTC.

This rearrangement joins TRBV5-1 to TRBJ2-3; no clear D. The CDR3 extends over 15 amino acids. Between the trimmed V and J ends, which lost 7 bases and 0 bases, there was a span of 15 bases. Germline V gene lookup returns CDR1 SGHRS and CDR2 YFSETQ. The CDR3 coding sequence is TGCGCCAGCCGAGTTGCTTCACGAAGCACAGATACGCAGTATTTT. It translates to CASRVASRSTDTQYF.

The chain uses TRBV11-2 and TRBJ1-2; D gene ambiguous. The V end was cut by 5 bases, the J end by 2 bases, with 12 bases between. CDR3 size: 14 residues. Looked up from germline, CDR1 is SGHAT and CDR2 is FQNNGV. CDR3 bases: TGTGCCAGCAGCCCTCTCACTAGGAACTATGGCTACACCTTC. It yields the protein CASSPLTRNYGYTF.

The chain uses TRBV7-2 and TRBJ2-1; 11 bases are shared with TRBD2. The CDR3 contains 15 residues. Trimming took 2 bases from V and 7 from J; bases not matched to a gene: 4. Per germline, CDR1 SGHTA and CDR2 FQGNSA. The CDR3 DNA sequence: TGTGCCAGCAGCTTAATACTAGCGGGAGTAAATGAGCAGTTCTTC. This sequence encodes CASSLILAGVNEQFF.

The chain recombines TRBV7-2 with TRBJ2-3; 10 bases match TRBD2. Germline V gene data show CDR1 as SGHTA and CDR2 as FQGNSA. J was trimmed by 2 bases and V by 4 bases; bases with no gene match: 12. This CDR3 has 18 residues. The CDR3 protein is CASSSPKTSGAYTDTQYF. The CDR3, as DNA: TGTGCCAGCAGCTCCCCGAAAACTAGCGGGGCGTACACAGATACGCAGTATTTT.

V is TRBV7-9 and J is TRBJ2-1; no clear D gene. Trimming stripped 5 bases from V and 9 bases from J, with 23 bases between. CDR1 SEHNR and CDR2 FQNEAQ come from the germline V gene (reference sequence). CDR3 length: 16 residues. CDR3 sequence reads: CASSPRRASHPSEQFF. CDR3 sequence (DNA): TGTGCCAGCAGCCCCCGCCGTGCTAGTCATCCAAGTGAGCAGTTCTTC.

The chain joins TRBV5-1 to TRBJ2-6; no clear D. CDR1 SGHRS and CDR2 YFSETQ come from the germline V gene. The CDR3 extends over 17 amino acids. V lost 4 bases, J lost 1 base, and 15 bases lay in between. As DNA, the CDR3 is TGCGCCAGCAGCCCCGGCCGATCCTTATCTGGGGCCAACGTCCTGACTTTC. Amino acids: CASSPGRSLSGANVLTF.

This clone has a single count. V usage is TRBV19 and J usage is TRBJ2-4; D is unclear. The CDR3 totals 15 residues. CDR1 LNHDA and CDR2 SQIVND come from the germline V gene (reference sequence). V lost 8 bases to trimming and J lost 2 bases, with 16 bases between them. Here the CDR3 DNA reads TGTGCCAGTTCTTACGAGACCTGGTCCAAAAACATTCAGTACTTC. Its protein is CASSYETWSKNIQYF.

The chain carries TRBV5-1 and TRBJ2-3; D is unclear. CDR1 is SGHRS and CDR2 is YFSETQ in the germline V gene. The CDR3 sequence is 14 residues long. Between the trimmed V and J ends, which lost 3 bases and 1 base, there was a span of 9 bases. The CDR3 reads CASSSPAGTDTQYF. CDR3 DNA: TGCGCCAGCAGCTCCCCCGCCGGCACAGATACGCAGTATTTT.

CDR3 sequence reads: CASSVERWYYGYTF. The CDR3 DNA reads TGTGCCAGCAGCGTAGAAAGGTGGTACTATGGCTACACCTTC. The chain employs TRBV7-8 and TRBJ1-2; D unresolved. The V end lost 5 bases, the J end lost 3 bases, and 13 bases lay between the germline ends. Germline CDR1 SGHVS, CDR2 FQNEAQ. The CDR3 is 14 residues long.